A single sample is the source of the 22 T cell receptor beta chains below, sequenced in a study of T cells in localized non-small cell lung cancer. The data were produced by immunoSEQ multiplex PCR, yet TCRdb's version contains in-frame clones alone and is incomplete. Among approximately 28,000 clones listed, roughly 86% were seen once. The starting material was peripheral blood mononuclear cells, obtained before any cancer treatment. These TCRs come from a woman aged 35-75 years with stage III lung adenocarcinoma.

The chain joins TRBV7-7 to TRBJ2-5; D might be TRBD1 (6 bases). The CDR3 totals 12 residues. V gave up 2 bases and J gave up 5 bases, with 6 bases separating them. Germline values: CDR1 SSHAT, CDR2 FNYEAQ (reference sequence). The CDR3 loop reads CASSLQGETQYF. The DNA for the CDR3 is TGTGCCAGCAGCTTACAGGGGGAGACCCAGTACTTC.

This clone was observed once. CDR3 bases: TGTGCCAGCAGCCAGACAGTAAGCGAGCAGTTCTTC. It yields the protein CASSQTVSEQFF. The rearrangement uses TRBV7-3 and TRBJ2-1, with D possibly being TRBD1 (5 bases). The germline V gene encodes CDR1 SGHTA and CDR2 FQGTGA. The CDR3 contains 12 residues. Trimming took off 5 bases at V and 10 bases at J, with 12 bases between the two ends.

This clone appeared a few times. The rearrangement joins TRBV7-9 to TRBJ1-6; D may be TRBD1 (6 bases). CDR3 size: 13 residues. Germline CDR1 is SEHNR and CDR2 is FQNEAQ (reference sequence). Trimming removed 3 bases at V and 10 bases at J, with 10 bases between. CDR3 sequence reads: CASSFGQRSPLHF. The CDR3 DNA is TGTGCCAGCAGCTTCGGACAGCGCTCACCCCTCCACTTT.

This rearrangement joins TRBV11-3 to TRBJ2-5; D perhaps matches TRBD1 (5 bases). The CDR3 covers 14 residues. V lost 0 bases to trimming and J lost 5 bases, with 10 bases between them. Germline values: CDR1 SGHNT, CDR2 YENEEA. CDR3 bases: TGTGCCAGCAGCTTAGATAAAGGGGCTGAGACCCAGTACTTC. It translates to CASSLDKGAETQYF.

For the CDR3, the DNA is TGCGCCAGCAGCTTAGAGGGGCTGGGTTCACCCCTCCACTTT. It is translated as CASSLEGLGSPLHF. The genes are TRBV5-1 and TRBJ1-6; weak D call: TRBD1 (5 bases). Trimming cost V 2 bases and J 9 bases, with 12 bases left between them. The CDR3 length is 14 residues. From germline, CDR1 is SGHRS and CDR2 YFSETQ. Filled out from reference TRBV5-1 and TRBJ1-6, the complete variable domain reads KAGVTQTPRYLIKTRGQQVTLSCSPISGHRSVSWYQQTPGQGLQFLFEYFSETQRNKGNFPGRFSGRQFSNSRSEMNVSTLELGDSALYLCASSLEGLGSPLHFGNGTRLTVT.

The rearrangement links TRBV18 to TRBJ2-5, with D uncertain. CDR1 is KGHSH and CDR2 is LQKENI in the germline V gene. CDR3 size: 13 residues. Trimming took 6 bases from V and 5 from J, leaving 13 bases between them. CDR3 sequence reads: CASSPRFGETQYF. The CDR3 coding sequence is TGTGCCAGCTCGCCTAGGTTCGGGGAGACCCAGTACTTC.

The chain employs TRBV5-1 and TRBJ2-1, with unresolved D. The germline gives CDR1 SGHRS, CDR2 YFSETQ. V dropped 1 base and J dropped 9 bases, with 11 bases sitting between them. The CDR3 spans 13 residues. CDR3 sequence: CASSLSRSSEQFF. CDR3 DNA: TGCGCCAGCAGCTTGAGCCGGTCGAGTGAGCAGTTCTTC.

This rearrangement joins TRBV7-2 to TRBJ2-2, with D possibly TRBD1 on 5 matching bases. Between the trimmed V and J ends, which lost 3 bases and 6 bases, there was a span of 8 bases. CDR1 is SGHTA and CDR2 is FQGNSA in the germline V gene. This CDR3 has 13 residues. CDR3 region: CASSFLGAGELFF. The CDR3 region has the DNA TGTGCCAGCAGCTTCCTAGGGGCCGGGGAGCTGTTTTTT. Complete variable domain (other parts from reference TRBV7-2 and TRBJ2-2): GAGVSQSPSNKVTEKGKDVELRCDPISGHTALYWYRQSLGQGLEFLIYFQGNSAPDKSGLPSDRFSAERTGGSVSTLTIQRTQQEDSAVYLCASSFLGAGELFFGEGSRLTVL.

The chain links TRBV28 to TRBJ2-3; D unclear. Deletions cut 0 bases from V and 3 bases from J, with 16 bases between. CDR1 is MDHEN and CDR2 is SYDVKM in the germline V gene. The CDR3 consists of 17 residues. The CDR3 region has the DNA TGTGCCAGCAGTTTATGGGCCTCACCGCACCCGACAGATACGCAGTATTTT. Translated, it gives CASSLWASPHPTDTQYF.

CDR3 residues: CASSIDINTEAFF. The CDR3 DNA reads as TGTGCCAGCAGCATAGATATTAACACTGAAGCTTTCTTT. The V gene is TRBV7-3, the J gene TRBJ1-1; D remains unclear. Germline V gene sequence: CDR1 SGHTA, CDR2 FQGTGA. The V gene lost 5 bases and the J gene lost 2 bases, with 9 bases spanning the gap. This CDR3 region has 13 residues. Drawing the rest from reference TRBV7-3 and TRBJ1-1, the complete variable domain is GAGVSQTPSNKVTEKGKYVELRCDPISGHTALYWYRQSLGQGPEFLIYFQGTGAADDSGLPNDRFFAVRPEGSVSTLKIQRTERGDSAVYLCASSIDINTEAFFGQGTRLTVV.

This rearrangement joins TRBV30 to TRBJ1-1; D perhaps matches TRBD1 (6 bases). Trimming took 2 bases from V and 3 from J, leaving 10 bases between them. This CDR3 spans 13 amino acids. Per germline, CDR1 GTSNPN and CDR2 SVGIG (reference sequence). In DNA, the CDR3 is TGTGCCTGGAGTTTAGGGGGAGACACTGAAGCTTTCTTT. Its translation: CAWSLGGDTEAFF.

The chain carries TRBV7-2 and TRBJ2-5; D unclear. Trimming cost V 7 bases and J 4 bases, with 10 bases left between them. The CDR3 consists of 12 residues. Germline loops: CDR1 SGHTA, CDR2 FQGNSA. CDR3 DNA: TGTGCCAGCATGTCGGGTCCAGAGACCCAGTACTTC. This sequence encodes CASMSGPETQYF.

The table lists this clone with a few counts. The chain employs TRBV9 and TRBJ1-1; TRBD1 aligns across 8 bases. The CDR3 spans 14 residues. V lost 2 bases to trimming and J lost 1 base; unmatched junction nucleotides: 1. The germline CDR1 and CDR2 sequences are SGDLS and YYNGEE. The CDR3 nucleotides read TGTGCCAGCAGCGTCGGACAGGGGAACACTGAAGCTTTCTTT. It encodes CASSVGQGNTEAFF.

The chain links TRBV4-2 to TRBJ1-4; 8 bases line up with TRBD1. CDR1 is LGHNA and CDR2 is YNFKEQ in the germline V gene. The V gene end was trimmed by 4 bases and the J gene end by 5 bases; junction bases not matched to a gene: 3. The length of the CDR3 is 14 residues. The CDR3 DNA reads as TGTGCCAGCAGCCCGGGACAGGAGAATGAAAAACTGTTTTTT. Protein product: CASSPGQENEKLFF.

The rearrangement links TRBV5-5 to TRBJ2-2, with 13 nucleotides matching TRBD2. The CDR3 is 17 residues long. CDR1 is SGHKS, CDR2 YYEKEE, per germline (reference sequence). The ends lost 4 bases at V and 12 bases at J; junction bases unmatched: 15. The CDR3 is CASSEGTSGARPRQLFF. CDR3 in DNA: TGTGCCAGCAGCGAAGGGACTAGCGGGGCGCGACCGCGGCAGCTGTTTTTT. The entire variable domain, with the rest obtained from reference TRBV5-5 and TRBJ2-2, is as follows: DAGVTQSPTHLIKTRGQQVTLRCSPISGHKSVSWYQQVLGQGPQFIFQYYEKEERGRGNFPDRFSARQFPNYSSELNVNALLLGDSALYLCASSEGTSGARPRQLFFGEGSRLTVL.

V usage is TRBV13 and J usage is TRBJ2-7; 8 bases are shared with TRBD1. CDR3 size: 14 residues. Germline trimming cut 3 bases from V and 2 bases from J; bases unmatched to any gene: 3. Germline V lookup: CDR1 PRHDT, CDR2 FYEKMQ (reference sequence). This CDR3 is CASSLGTGPYEQYF. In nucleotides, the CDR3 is TGTGCCAGCAGCTTGGGGACAGGCCCCTACGAGCAGTACTTC.

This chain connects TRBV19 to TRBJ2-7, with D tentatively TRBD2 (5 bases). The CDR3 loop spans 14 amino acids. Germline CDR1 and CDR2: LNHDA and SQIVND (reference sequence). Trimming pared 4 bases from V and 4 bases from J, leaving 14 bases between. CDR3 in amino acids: CASSTQGSRYEQYF. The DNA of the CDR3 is TGTGCCAGTAGTACCCAAGGGAGTAGGTACGAGCAGTACTTC. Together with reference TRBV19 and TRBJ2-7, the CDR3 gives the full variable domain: DGGITQSPKYLFRKEGQNVTLSCEQNLNHDAMYWYRQDPGQGLRLIYYSQIVNDFQKGDIAEGYSVSREKKESFPLTVTSAQKNPTAFYLCASSTQGSRYEQYFGPGTRLTVT.

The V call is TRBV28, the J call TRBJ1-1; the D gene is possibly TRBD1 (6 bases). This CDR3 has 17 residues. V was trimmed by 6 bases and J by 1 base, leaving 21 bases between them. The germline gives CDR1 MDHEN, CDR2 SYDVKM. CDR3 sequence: CASSSRGRGPGNTEAFF. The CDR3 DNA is TGTGCCAGCAGCTCGCGCGGCAGGGGTCCTGGGAACACTGAAGCTTTCTTT.

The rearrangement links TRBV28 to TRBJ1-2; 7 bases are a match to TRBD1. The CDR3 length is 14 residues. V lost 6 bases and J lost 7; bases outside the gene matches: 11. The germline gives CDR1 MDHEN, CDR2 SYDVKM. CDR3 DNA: TGTGCCAGCAGGTTAGGAGACAGGGCTAGTGGCTACACCTTC. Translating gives CASRLGDRASGYTF.

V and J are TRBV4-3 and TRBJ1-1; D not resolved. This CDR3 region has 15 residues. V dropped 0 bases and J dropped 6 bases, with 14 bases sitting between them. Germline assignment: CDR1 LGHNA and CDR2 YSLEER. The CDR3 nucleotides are TGCGCCAGCAGCCAAGATCGAGGGCGTGGGGCTGAAGCTTTCTTT. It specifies CASSQDRGRGAEAFF.

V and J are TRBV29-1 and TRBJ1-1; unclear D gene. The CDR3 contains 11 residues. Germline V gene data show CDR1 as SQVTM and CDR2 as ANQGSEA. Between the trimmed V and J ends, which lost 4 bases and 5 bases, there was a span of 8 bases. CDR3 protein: CSVVRQTEAFF. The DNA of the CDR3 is TGCAGCGTTGTACGGCAAACTGAAGCTTTCTTT.

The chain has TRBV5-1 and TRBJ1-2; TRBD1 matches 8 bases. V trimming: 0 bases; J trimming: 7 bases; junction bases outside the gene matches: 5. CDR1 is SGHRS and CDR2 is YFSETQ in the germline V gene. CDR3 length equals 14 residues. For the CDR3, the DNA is TGCGCCAGCAGCTTGGGCCCAGGGGGCTCTGGCTACACCTTC. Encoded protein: CASSLGPGGSGYTF. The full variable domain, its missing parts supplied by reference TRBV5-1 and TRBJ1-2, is KAGVTQTPRYLIKTRGQQVTLSCSPISGHRSVSWYQQTPGQGLQFLFEYFSETQRNKGNFPGRFSGRQFSNSRSEMNVSTLELGDSALYLCASSLGPGGSGYTFGSGTRLTVV.